The present entry profiles one T cell receptor (beta chain) with its context. The data were taken from a study of blood T cell repertoires in COVID-19. Study background: T cells, B-cell-depleted T cells, or PBMCs supplied cDNA or gDNA.

In the study's own analysis: Estimation of nucleated cell counts relied on the amplification of reference gene primers. Profiled with immunoSEQ multiplex PCR; TCRdb holds only in-frame clones, not every one. The V and J calls and clone size are taken from that table; D and trimming were inferred from the DNA. The sample holds approximately 150,000 clones, just over 85% seen once. The germline CDR1 and CDR2 sequences are SGDLS and YYNGEE. This CDR3 comprises 15 residues. The V and J ends lost 3 bases and 6 bases, in that order; junction bases with no gene match: 11. V gene TRBV9 combines with J gene TRBJ2-7; 8 bases align to TRBD1. The source of this sequence is a man between 70 and 80 years old with acute or convalescent COVID-19. Sequencing used peripheral blood. This CDR3 reads CASSAIGTGGAEQYF. The CDR3 region has the DNA TGTGCCAGCAGCGCGATCGGGACAGGCGGGGCCGAGCAGTACTTC.